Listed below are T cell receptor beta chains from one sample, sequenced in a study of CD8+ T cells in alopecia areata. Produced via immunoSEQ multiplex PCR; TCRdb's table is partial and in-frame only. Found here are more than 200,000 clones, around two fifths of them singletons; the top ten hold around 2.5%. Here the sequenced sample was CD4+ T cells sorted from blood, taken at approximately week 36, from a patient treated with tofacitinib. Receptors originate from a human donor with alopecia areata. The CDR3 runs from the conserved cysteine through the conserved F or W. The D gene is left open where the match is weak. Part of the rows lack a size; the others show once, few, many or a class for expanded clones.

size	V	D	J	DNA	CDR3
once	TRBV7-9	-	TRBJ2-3	TGTGCCAGCAGCTTCCACGGACGGACACCAGATACGCAGTATTTT	CASSFHGRTPDTQYF
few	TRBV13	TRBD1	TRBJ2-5	TGTGCCAGCAGCATCCGGGACAGGGAATGGGAGACCCAGTACTTC	CASSIRDREWETQYF
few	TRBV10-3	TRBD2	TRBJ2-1	TGTGCCATCAGTGGGGCTAGCGGGAGAGGTGAGCAGTTCTTC	CAISGASGRGEQFF
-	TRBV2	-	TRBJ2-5	TGTGCCAGCAGTGACGGGCAGGAAGAGACCCAGTACTTC	CASSDGQEETQYF
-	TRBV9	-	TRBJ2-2	TGTGCCAGCGGGGGCGGAAACACCGGGGAGCTGTTTTTT	CASGGGNTGELFF
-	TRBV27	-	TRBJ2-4	TGTGCCAGCAGTTTATCTTCTCCCAAAAACATTCAGTACTTC	CASSLSSPKNIQYF
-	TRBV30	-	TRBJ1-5	TGTGCCTGGAGTACCGCAATTAGCAATCAGCCCCAGCATTTT	CAWSTAISNQPQHF
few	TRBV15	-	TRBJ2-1	TGTGCCACCAGCAGAGATCCCGGCAATGAGCAGTTCTTC	CATSRDPGNEQFF
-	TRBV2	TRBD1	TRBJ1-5	TGTGCCAGCAGACAAAGGGACAGGGGGGGCAATCAGCCCCAGCATTTT	CASRQRDRGGNQPQHF
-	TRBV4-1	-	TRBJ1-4	TGCGCCAGCAGCAAAGGGGACGGTCCTTATGAAAAACTGTTTTTT	CASSKGDGPYEKLFF
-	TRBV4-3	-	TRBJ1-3	TGCGCCAGCAGCCTAGAAAGGATGCCTGGAAACACCATATATTTT	CASSLERMPGNTIYF
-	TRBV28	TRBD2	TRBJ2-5	TGTGCCAGCAGTTTAGCCGGGACTAGCGGGAGTCGGATTGAGACCCAGTACTTC	CASSLAGTSGSRIETQYF
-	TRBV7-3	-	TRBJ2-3	TGTGCCAGCAGCTTACGGGGAAGCACAGATACGCAGTATTTT	CASSLRGSTDTQYF
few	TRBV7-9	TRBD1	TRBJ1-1	TGTGCCAGCAGCTTATCCCAGGGGGCCGAAGCTTTCTTT	CASSLSQGAEAFF
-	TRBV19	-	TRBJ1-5	TGTGCCAGTAGGAGGGCCGGGGACTATAGCAATCAGCCCCAGCATTTT	CASRRAGDYSNQPQHF
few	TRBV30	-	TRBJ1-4	TGTGCCTGGAGTGTACAATGGTTCGGACGGAATGAAAAACTGTTTTTT	CAWSVQWFGRNEKLFF
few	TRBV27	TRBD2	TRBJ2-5	TGTGCCAGCAGGAGGACTAGCGGGAGTGAGACCCAGTACTTC	CASRRTSGSETQYF
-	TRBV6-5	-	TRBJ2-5	TGTGCCAGCAGTTCGCAACGGGAGACAGGAGAGACCCAGTACTTC	CASSSQRETGETQYF
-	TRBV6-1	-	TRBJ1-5	TGTGCCAGCAGTGAAGGGGGCGCGATTCAGCCCCAGCATTTT	CASSEGGAIQPQHF
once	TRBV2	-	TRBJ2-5	TGTGCCAGCATCGGAGGGGGAATCCAAGAGACCCAGTACTTC	CASIGGGIQETQYF
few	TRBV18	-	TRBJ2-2	TGTGCCAGCTCACCATTGGGACCAACCAACACCGGGGAGCTGTTTTTT	CASSPLGPTNTGELFF
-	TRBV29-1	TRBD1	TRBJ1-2	TGCAGCGTTCCTGACAGGGGGCTGGACTACACCTTC	CSVPDRGLDYTF
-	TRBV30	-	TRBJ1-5	TGTGCCTGGAGTGGTAGCAATCAGCCCCAGCATTTT	CAWSGSNQPQHF
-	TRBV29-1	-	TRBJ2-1	TGCAGCGTTGTGTCGTGGGCACGGACGGGAGAGCAGTTCTTC	CSVVSWARTGEQFF
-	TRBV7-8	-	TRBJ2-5	TGTGCCAGCAGCCATACTAGATCCAGCGGGGAGACCCAGTACTTC	CASSHTRSSGETQYF
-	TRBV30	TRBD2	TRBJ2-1	TGTGCCTGGAGAACTAGCGGGAGTTTGAATGAGCAGTTCTTC	CAWRTSGSLNEQFF
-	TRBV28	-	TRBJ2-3	TGTGCCAGCAGCCATCCGAGGGGAGGCACAGATACGCAGTATTTT	CASSHPRGGTDTQYF
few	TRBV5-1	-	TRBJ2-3	TGCGCCAGCAGCTTGTCGGGAGATACGCAGTATTTT	CASSLSGDTQYF
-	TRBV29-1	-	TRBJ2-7	TGCAGCGTTGTTGGCAGCACCGGTGGGCAGTACTTC	CSVVGSTGGQYF
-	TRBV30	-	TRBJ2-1	TGTGCCTGGGGACCTGACCAAGGGTACAATGAGCAGTTCTTC	CAWGPDQGYNEQFF
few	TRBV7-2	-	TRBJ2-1	TGTGCCAGCAGCCTGGGGTCGGGGAATGAGCAGTTCTTC	CASSLGSGNEQFF
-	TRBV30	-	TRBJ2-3	TGTGCCTGGCGACCGACTTTACAGGGTTATACGCAGTATTTT	CAWRPTLQGYTQYF
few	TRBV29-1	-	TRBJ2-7	TGCAGCGTTGTAAGGGGGGGGAATGGCGAGCAGTACTTC	CSVVRGGNGEQYF
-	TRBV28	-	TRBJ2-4	TGTGCCAGCAGTTTACACAGGCTGAACATTCAGTACTTC	CASSLHRLNIQYF
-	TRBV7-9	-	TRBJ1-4	TGTGCCAGCAGCTCCCGGATGGGGGAAAAACTGTTTTTT	CASSSRMGEKLFF
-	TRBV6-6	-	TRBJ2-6	TGTGCCAGCAGTTTGGTTTCTGGGGCCAACGTCCTGACTTTC	CASSLVSGANVLTF
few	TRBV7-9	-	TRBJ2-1	TGTGCCAGCAGCTTATATAACGGGCGGCGGAATGAGCAGTTCTTC	CASSLYNGRRNEQFF
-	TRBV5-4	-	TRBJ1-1	TGTGCCAGCAGCCGAACAACGGGGAACACTGAAGCTTTCTTT	CASSRTTGNTEAFF